The rows below give T cell receptor beta chains drawn from one sample of a study of Ad26.COV2.S vaccination and SARS-CoV-2 variants. Measured with immunoSEQ multiplex PCR; TCRdb has only the in-frame clones, and not every one. The sample contains around 450,000 clones, roughly 87% of which appear only once. The input for sequencing was peripheral blood, taken in a trial of Ad26.COV2.S vaccine versus placebo. All receptors come from a person between 18 and 65 years old who received the Ad26.COV2.S COVID-19 vaccine or a placebo. Each CDR3 is given with its conserved first and last residue. D genes are given only for firm matches. Where a row states a size, it is once, few, many or the class of an expanded clone; other rows omit it.

v_gene,d_gene,abundance,j_gene,CDR3nt,CDR3aa
TRBV4-2,-,-,TRBJ2-7,TGTGCCAGCAGCCAAGGGATAACAGCCTACGAGCAGTACTTC,CASSQGITAYEQYF
TRBV2,-,-,TRBJ1-1,TGTGCCAGCAGTGTGGGTCTCGTGTCTAGAAGCCCGAACACTGAAGCTTTCTTT,CASSVGLVSRSPNTEAFF
TRBV13,TRBD1,once,TRBJ2-5,TGTGCCAGCAGCTCCATACACAGGGGTGAGGAGACCCAGTACTTC,CASSSIHRGEETQYF
TRBV5-6,-,-,TRBJ1-2,TGTGCCAGCAGCTTGGTTGTCCAGGGCTATGGCTACACCTTC,CASSLVVQGYGYTF
TRBV5-1,TRBD2,-,TRBJ2-1,TGCGCCAGCAGCTTAGCGGGAGGGCGCAATGAGCAGTTCTTC,CASSLAGGRNEQFF
TRBV19,-,-,TRBJ2-3,TGTGCCAGTAGTGGGTCCCATGGGAATACGCAGTATTTT,CASSGSHGNTQYF
TRBV11-2,TRBD1,-,TRBJ1-3,TGTGCCAGCCACAAGGACAGGGGCTCTGGAAACACCATATATTTT,CASHKDRGSGNTIYF
TRBV28,-,-,TRBJ1-2,TGTGCCAGTACTCCGCTTCCGGGACGGTATGGCTACACCTTC,CASTPLPGRYGYTF
TRBV6-5,TRBD1,-,TRBJ1-2,TGTGCCAGCAGGATAACAGGGGACTATGGCTACACCTTC,CASRITGDYGYTF
TRBV19,-,-,TRBJ1-2,TGTGCCAGTAGTATAGCAGGGAGCGTGTTAACGGGAGCTGGCTACACCTTC,CASSIAGSVLTGAGYTF
TRBV29-1,-,-,TRBJ2-7,TGCAGCGTAGGGGGGTATACCTACGAGCAGTACTTC,CSVGGYTYEQYF
TRBV5-1,-,-,TRBJ2-1,TGCGCCAGCAGCCAGCCCTACGTCGGGACCGATGAGCAGTTCTTC,CASSQPYVGTDEQFF
TRBV12-5,-,-,TRBJ1-2,TGTGCTAGTGGTTTGGTACGAGTTAGTGGTGGGATCCAACTTCACGTAGAGGGCTACACCTTC,CASGLVRVSGGIQLHVEGYTF
TRBV7-2,-,-,TRBJ1-5,TGTGCCAGCAGCGGACCGCTAAGAAATCAGCCCCAGCATTTT,CASSGPLRNQPQHF
TRBV2,-,few,TRBJ1-1,TGTGCCAGCAGTCTTATGTCCTTTTTGGCTTTCTTT,CASSLMSFLAFF
TRBV6-2/TRBV6-3,-,-,TRBJ2-4,TGTGCCAGCAGTTACTCGAGCAGCGGGTCCAAAAACATTCAGTACTTC,CASSYSSSGSKNIQYF
TRBV1,-,-,TRBJ1-5,TGCACCAGCAGCCAAGAGATCCGGGGCCATCAGCCCCAGCATTTT,CTSSQEIRGHQPQHF
TRBV7-3,TRBD1,-,TRBJ2-2,TGTGCCAGCAGCTTTACCGGGACAGGGGATCCCGGGGAGCTGTTTTTT,CASSFTGTGDPGELFF
TRBV27,-,-,TRBJ2-5,TGTGCCAGCAGTGGGGTCCCTATCCCTGAGACCCAGTACTTC,CASSGVPIPETQYF
TRBV28,TRBD1,-,TRBJ1-5,TGTGCCAGCATCCGACAGGGTGGATATCAGCCCCAGCATTTT,CASIRQGGYQPQHF
TRBV19,-,-,TRBJ1-5,TGTGCCAGTAGTACCCAAGGACAGAGCAATCAGCCCCAGCATTTT,CASSTQGQSNQPQHF
TRBV5-1,-,-,TRBJ2-2,TGCGCCAGCAGCTTGTCGGGACCTAGCGTCGGGGAGCTGTTTTTT,CASSLSGPSVGELFF
TRBV4-1,TRBD1,-,TRBJ1-1,TGCGCCAGCAGCTCACCAGGGGGAATTGACACTGAAGCTTTCTTT,CASSSPGGIDTEAFF
TRBV7-9,-,-,TRBJ2-1,TGTGCCAGCAGCTTGTCGGTGAGGGGGGATTACAATGAGCAGTTCTTC,CASSLSVRGDYNEQFF